These T cell receptor beta chains were read from a single sample in a study of control samples from healthy donors and cancer patients. This table comes from immunoSEQ multiplex PCR, and its TCRdb copy is limited to in-frame clones, with some not included. This table holds roughly 74,000 clones, around 94% found once. The sequencing input was blood. Receptor source: a woman aged 18 to 35 in good health. The CDR3 runs from the conserved cysteine through the conserved F or W. The order of the fields is clone size, V gene, CDR3 length, J gene, D gene, CDR3 protein, CDR3 DNA. A D gene is named only where the DNA matches it firmly. The size entry is marked missing in some rows and otherwise reads once, few, many or a size class.

>.|TRBV19|14|TRBJ1-3|.
CASRPLGRGNTIYF
TGTGCCAGTAGACCCCTCGGGCGCGGAAACACCATATATTTT
>once|TRBV9|17|TRBJ2-2|TRBD2
CASSALTSGRAGGELFF
TGTGCCAGCAGCGCCCTCACTAGCGGGAGGGCCGGAGGGGAGCTGTTTTTT
>.|TRBV10-2|15|TRBJ1-4|TRBD1
CASSEPRQGGEKLFF
TGCGCCAGCAGTGAACCCCGACAGGGCGGTGAAAAACTGTTTTTT
>.|TRBV7-6|17|TRBJ2-7|TRBD1
CASSLGIPRTGGYEQYF
TGTGCCAGCAGCTTAGGTATCCCCCGGACAGGCGGGTACGAGCAGTACTTC
>.|TRBV7-9|13|TRBJ1-1|TRBD1
CASSSQGQGRAFF
TGTGCCAGCAGCTCCCAAGGACAGGGTCGAGCTTTCTTT
>.|TRBV11-2|14|TRBJ1-2|.
CASSSTAGGYGYTF
TGTGCCAGCAGCTCGACAGCCGGGGGATATGGCTACACCTTC
>.|TRBV20-1|11|TRBJ1-2|.
CSAAGGGGYTF
TGCAGTGCCGCCGGGGGGGGAGGCTACACCTTC
>.|TRBV3-1/TRBV3-2|15|TRBJ2-1|.
CASSQVRAVSNEQFF
TGTGCCAGCAGCCAAGTACGGGCGGTTTCCAATGAGCAGTTCTTC
>.|TRBV4-1|15|TRBJ2-7|TRBD2
CASSVLAGDSYEQYF
TGCGCCAGCAGCGTATTGGCGGGGGACTCCTACGAGCAGTACTTC
>once|TRBV7-2|13|TRBJ2-1|TRBD2
CASSESSGWEQFF
TGTGCCAGCAGCGAAAGTAGCGGGTGGGAGCAGTTCTTC
>.|TRBV28|15|TRBJ2-7|.
CASSSRATGNYEQYF
TGTGCCAGCAGTTCGAGAGCGACAGGCAACTACGAGCAGTACTTC
>.|TRBV11-2|15|TRBJ2-1|.
CASSFGASDGDEQFF
TGTGCCAGCAGCTTCGGAGCCTCAGATGGGGATGAGCAGTTCTTC
>.|TRBV29-1|16|TRBJ1-2|.
CSVFGGQGEGGYGYTF
TGCAGCGTTTTTGGTGGGCAGGGAGAGGGGGGCTATGGCTACACCTTC
>.|TRBV9|11|TRBJ2-3|.
CASSVHNTQYF
TGTGCCAGCAGCGTCCATAATACGCAGTATTTT